This TCR beta chain is drawn from a study of cytomegalovirus exposure and HLA in healthy donors. On the study more broadly: Early released data comprised around 79 million unique TCRs from HLA-typed donors. Whole-study results and caveats: In all likelihood, a cluster of highly shared sequence variants was a sequencing artifact. In vitro checks showed that three CMV-associated chains really do target CMV antigens. Most TCR sequences showed up rarely, but some public TCRs showed up in many donors.

Germline V gene data show CDR1 as KGHSH and CDR2 as LQKENI. Trimming at V came to 2 bases and at J to 1 base, leaving 3 bases not matched to a gene. The CDR3 consists of 15 residues. PCR employed 60 Vbeta and 13 Jbeta primers. The table came from immunoSEQ multiplex PCR; TCRdb's copy has only in-frame clones and leaves some out. The sample has about 130,000 clones; roughly 84% are singletons. This clone occurred once. Its cognate antigen is unknown. This TCR was sampled from a girl aged 2-15 years in good health and CMV-seronegative. The sequenced material came from PBMCs. J is TRBJ2-7 and V is TRBV18; 9 bases align to TRBD1. The CDR3 DNA is TGTGCCAGCTCACCAGGCGGGACAGGGTCCTACGAGCAGTACTTC. Translated: CASSPGGTGSYEQYF. The full variable domain, rest sourced from reference TRBV18 and TRBJ2-7, is NAGVMQNPRHLVRRRGQEARLRCSPMKGHSHVYWYRQLPEEGLKFMVYLQKENIIDESGMPKERFSAEFPKEGPSILRIQQVVRGDSAAYFCASSPGGTGSYEQYFGPGTRLTVT.